This record looks at one T cell receptor (beta chain) sequence and its context. The source of the sample is a study of cytomegalovirus exposure and HLA in healthy donors. 13 Jbeta primers and 60 Vbeta primers were used for the PCR. Sequencing used immunoSEQ multiplex PCR; TCRdb keeps in-frame clones, though not all of them. This sample carries about 200,000 clones, 82% of them seen once, and the ten largest clones take around 6.3%. CDR1 SEHNR and CDR2 FQNEAQ come from the germline V gene (reference sequence). The CDR3 has 14 residues. Germline trimming cut 4 bases from V and 5 bases from J; bases unmatched to any gene: 3.

The sequenced sample consisted of PBMCs. This chain joins TRBV7-9 and TRBJ1-2, with 11 bases lining up with TRBD1. The receptor was isolated from a woman aged 50 to 65 in good health and CMV-seropositive. The DNA of the CDR3 is TGTGCCAGCAGCTCGGGACAGGGGGTGTATGGCTACACCTTC. Translating gives CASSSGQGVYGYTF.